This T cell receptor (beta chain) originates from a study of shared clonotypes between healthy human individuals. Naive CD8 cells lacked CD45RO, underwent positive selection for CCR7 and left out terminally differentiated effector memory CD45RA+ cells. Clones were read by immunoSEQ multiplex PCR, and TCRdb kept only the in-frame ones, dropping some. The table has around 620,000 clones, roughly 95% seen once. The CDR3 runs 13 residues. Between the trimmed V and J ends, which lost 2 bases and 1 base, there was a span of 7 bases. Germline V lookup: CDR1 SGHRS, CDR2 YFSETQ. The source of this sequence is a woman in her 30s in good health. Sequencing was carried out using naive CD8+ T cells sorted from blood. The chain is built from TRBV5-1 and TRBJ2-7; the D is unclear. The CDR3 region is CASSLSMSYEQYF. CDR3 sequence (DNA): TGCGCCAGCAGCTTATCTATGTCCTACGAGCAGTACTTC.